Shown below are 20 T cell receptor beta chains from a single sample sequenced in a study of OX40 agonist ivuxolimab in advanced cancers. Profiling relied on immunoSEQ multiplex PCR, and the TCRdb table lists in-frame clones only, not all of them. Of roughly 92,000 clones in the sample, more than 85% were seen once. Here the sequenced sample was CD4+ or CD8+ T cells sorted from blood, taken in a trial of the OX40 agonist ivuxolimab. The receptors come from an adult with an advanced solid tumor such as melanoma, head and neck, liver or kidney cancer.

The V call is TRBV7-8, the J call TRBJ1-4, with TRBD1 matching 7 bases. V lost 5 bases and J lost 8; bases outside the gene matches: 20. The CDR3 covers 18 residues. Per germline, CDR1 SGHVS and CDR2 FQNEAQ. The CDR3 sequence: CASSPEGVQGVVGEKLFF. In DNA form, the CDR3 reads TGTGCCAGCAGCCCAGAGGGGGTGCAGGGGGTTGTAGGAGAAAAACTGTTTTTT.

This clone was seen once. The J gene is TRBJ2-7, the V gene TRBV4-1; 7 nucleotides align to TRBD1. The J segment lost 5 bases and the V segment lost 1 base, leaving 5 bases of the junction unmatched. The length of the CDR3 is 14 residues. Germline-derived CDR1 and CDR2 are MGHRA and YSYEKL. The CDR3 bases are TGCGCCAGCAGCCAAGGGGGGACAGTCCACGAGCAGTACTTC. It encodes CASSQGGTVHEQYF.

This chain uses TRBV30 with TRBJ2-2; D gene ambiguous. CDR3 size: 13 residues. The V and J ends lost 0 bases and 5 bases respectively, with 7 bases between them. The germline CDR1 and CDR2 sequences are GTSNPN and SVGIG (reference sequence). The CDR3 nucleotides read TGTGCCTGGAGTGTAATGGGAACCGGGGAGCTGTTTTTT. Translated: CAWSVMGTGELFF.

This sequence joins TRBV11-2 and TRBJ2-7, with D perhaps matching TRBD2 (5 bases). Per germline, CDR1 SGHAT and CDR2 FQNNGV. CDR3 length: 13 amino acids. V was clipped by 5 bases and J by 3 bases, with 11 bases between them. The CDR3 nucleotides are TGTGCCAGCAGCCTCTTTAGCGTCTACGAGCAGTACTTC. Protein product: CASSLFSVYEQYF.

This clone was detected only once. This chain joins TRBV13 and TRBJ2-3; D gene ambiguous. Germline-derived CDR1 and CDR2 are PRHDT and FYEKMQ (reference sequence). Trimming stripped 5 bases from V and 0 bases from J, with 6 bases between. The CDR3 contains 13 residues. The DNA for the CDR3 is TGTGCCAGCAGCCCCAAAAGCACAGATACGCAGTATTTT. Translating it yields CASSPKSTDTQYF. Full variable domain (remainder filled in from reference TRBV13 and TRBJ2-3): AAGVIQSPRHLIKEKRETATLKCYPIPRHDTVYWYQQGPGQDPQFLISFYEKMQSDKGSIPDRFSAQQFSDYHSELNMSSLELGDSALYFCASSPKSTDTQYFGPGTRLTVL.

This chain links TRBV28 with TRBJ2-5; 10 bases fit TRBD1. Losses at the gene ends were 6 bases for V and 5 bases for J; bases not matched to a gene: 9. The CDR3 extends over 15 amino acids. Germline values: CDR1 MDHEN, CDR2 SYDVKM. The CDR3 loop reads CASSSPTGGWETQYF. The CDR3 region has the DNA TGTGCCAGCAGCTCCCCGACAGGGGGCTGGGAGACCCAGTACTTC.

The rearrangement uses TRBV5-1 and TRBJ1-2; 12 bases map to TRBD1. Germline trimming cut 5 bases from V and 7 bases from J; bases unmatched to any gene: 6. This CDR3 region has 14 residues. The germline gives CDR1 SGHRS, CDR2 YFSETQ. The CDR3 here is CASRGTGGVIGYTF. The CDR3 DNA reads TGCGCCAGCAGAGGGACAGGGGGCGTGATTGGCTACACCTTC. Supplemented by reference TRBV5-1 and TRBJ1-2, the full variable domain reads KAGVTQTPRYLIKTRGQQVTLSCSPISGHRSVSWYQQTPGQGLQFLFEYFSETQRNKGNFPGRFSGRQFSNSRSEMNVSTLELGDSALYLCASRGTGGVIGYTFGSGTRLTVV.

V usage is TRBV29-1 and J usage is TRBJ2-1, with TRBD1 identical over 7 bases. The CDR3 is 16 residues long. After removal of 4 bases from V and 4 bases from J, the junction contained 13 bases not matched to a gene. Germline V gene data show CDR1 as SQVTM and CDR2 as ANQGSEA. The DNA for the CDR3 is TGCAGCGTTGTAGGACACGAGGGGGCGCGATACAATGAGCAGTTCTTC. Its protein is CSVVGHEGARYNEQFF.

V is TRBV7-8 and J is TRBJ2-7, with D perhaps assigned TRBD1 or TRBD2 (5 bases each). The CDR3 length is 13 residues. With 5 bases removed from V and 7 bases from J, the gap between germline ends came to 15 bases. Germline V lookup: CDR1 SGHVS, CDR2 FQNEAQ. The CDR3 DNA reads TGTGCCAGCAGCACCCTCCGGGGCGGGGAGCAGTACTTC. As protein: CASSTLRGGEQYF.

This clone appeared a few times. The chain couples TRBV13 to TRBJ2-1; no firm D call. V was shortened by 3 bases and J by 10 bases, with 10 bases between the two germline ends. The CDR3 covers 12 residues. Germline assignment: CDR1 PRHDT and CDR2 FYEKMQ (reference sequence). The CDR3 sequence is CASSFRPEEQFF. The CDR3 DNA is TGTGCCAGCAGCTTCCGACCGGAAGAGCAGTTCTTC. Complete variable domain (other parts from reference TRBV13 and TRBJ2-1): AAGVIQSPRHLIKEKRETATLKCYPIPRHDTVYWYQQGPGQDPQFLISFYEKMQSDKGSIPDRFSAQQFSDYHSELNMSSLELGDSALYFCASSFRPEEQFFGPGTRLTVL.

The rearrangement uses TRBV14 and TRBJ1-2; 7 bases are shared with TRBD1. The CDR3 spans 17 residues. Per the germline V gene, CDR1 is SGHDN and CDR2 is FVKESK. The V and J ends lost 5 bases and 0 bases, in that order; junction bases with no gene match: 12. CDR3 sequence: CASSRAPAGQPNYGYTF. The DNA for the CDR3 is TGTGCCAGCAGCAGAGCCCCGGCGGGACAGCCTAACTATGGCTACACCTTC.

This clone was observed once. The J gene is TRBJ1-4, the V gene TRBV6-1; no firm D call. The CDR3 covers 11 residues. CDR1 is MNHNS, CDR2 SASEGT, per germline. Between the trimmed V and J ends, which lost 6 bases and 12 bases, there was a span of 11 bases. Here the CDR3 reads CASSLMRELFF. CDR3 in DNA: TGTGCCAGCAGCCTCATGCGGGAACTGTTTTTT.

The sample holds one count of this clone. V is TRBV19 and J is TRBJ1-1; D might be TRBD1 (6 bases). The CDR3 is made up of 12 amino acids. CDR1 and CDR2 from the germline V gene are LNHDA and SQIVND (reference sequence). Between the trimmed V and J ends, which lost 9 bases and 5 bases, there was a span of 13 bases. CDR3 residues: CASREGGTEAFF. CDR3 sequence (DNA): TGTGCCAGCCGCGAAGGGGGTACTGAAGCTTTCTTT.

This chain joins TRBV7-2 and TRBJ2-7; D is unresolved. V shed 4 bases and J shed 5 bases, with 12 bases lying between them. CDR3 length equals 13 residues. The germline gives CDR1 SGHTA, CDR2 FQGNSA. CDR3 protein: CASSWWTPDEQYF. CDR3 coding DNA: TGTGCCAGCAGCTGGTGGACCCCGGACGAGCAGTACTTC.

This clone appeared a single time. The chain employs TRBV27 and TRBJ2-5, with D hard to call. Trimming shortened V by 3 bases and J by 1 base, and 9 bases separated the two germline ends. This CDR3 is 14 amino acids long. CDR1 and CDR2 (germline): MNHEY, SMNVEV (reference sequence). The CDR3 reads CASSFGGSQETQYF. Here the CDR3 DNA reads TGTGCCAGCAGTTTCGGTGGATCCCAAGAGACCCAGTACTTC.

The V gene is TRBV27, the J gene TRBJ2-1; TRBD2 might be the D (6 bases). From germline, CDR1 is MNHEY and CDR2 SMNVEV (reference sequence). V gave up 2 bases and J gave up 3 bases, with 8 bases separating them. The CDR3 has 14 amino acids. CDR3 amino acids: CASSLRGNYNEQFF. The CDR3 DNA follows: TGTGCCAGCAGTTTACGGGGGAACTACAATGAGCAGTTCTTC.

A note on this clone: One end of the junction varies from germline; a read error may be responsible. The chain employs TRBV5-4 and TRBJ2-7, with D possibly matching TRBD2 (5 bases). Germline V gene data show CDR1 as SGHNT and CDR2 as YYREEE (reference sequence). The length of the CDR3 is 11 residues. CDR3 nucleotide sequence: TGTGCCAGCAGCCGGGATGGCAGAGGGTCCTTC. It specifies CASSRDGRGSF.

The J gene is TRBJ1-5, the V gene TRBV30; 12 nucleotides align to TRBD1. Germline lookup yields CDR1 GTSNPN and CDR2 SVGIG (reference sequence). The CDR3 spans 15 residues. V lost 3 bases to trimming and J lost 6 bases; unmatched junction nucleotides: 6. The CDR3 region is CAWSHGTGGGQPQHF. In DNA, the CDR3 is TGTGCCTGGAGCCACGGGACAGGGGGCGGTCAGCCCCAGCATTTT.

V usage is TRBV9 and J usage is TRBJ1-1; D unresolved. The length of the CDR3 is 13 residues. V shed 0 bases and J shed 2 bases, with 5 bases lying between them. CDR1 and CDR2 from the germline V gene are SGDLS and YYNGEE. As DNA, the CDR3 is TGTGCCAGCAGCGTAGCGCGAAACACTGAAGCTTTCTTT. This sequence encodes CASSVARNTEAFF.

This rearrangement joins TRBV7-8 to TRBJ1-4; a possible D gene is TRBD1 (5 bases). Germline values: CDR1 SGHVS, CDR2 FQNEAQ. This CDR3 comprises 17 residues. Trimming stripped 2 bases from V and 0 bases from J, with 13 bases between. CDR3 loop: CASSLYGGRATNEKLFF. CDR3 sequence (DNA): TGTGCCAGCAGCTTATACGGGGGGAGAGCAACTAATGAAAAACTGTTTTTT.